The entry below describes one T cell receptor beta chain. The antigen is not known. Germline V gene data show CDR1 as SGHKS and CDR2 as YYEKEE (reference sequence). This CDR3 contains 16 residues. V lost 1 base to trimming and J lost 5 bases, with 16 bases between them. Negatively enriched CD4+ T cells were divided by CD45RA into naive and memory. This entry is derived from a study of shared clonotypes between healthy human individuals. Study-wide results and limits: Relative to clonotypes present in all four donors, those not shared had lower generation probabilities.

Libraries were prepared by immunoSEQ multiplex PCR; TCRdb keeps only in-frame clonotypes and omits some of them. The table has roughly 1,500,000 clones, about 98% seen once; the top ten hold roughly 0.45%. The TCR sequence derives from a man younger than 40 in good health. Sequences were obtained from naive CD4+ T cells sorted from blood. Subset given: CD45RA+ positively selected. The V gene is TRBV5-5, the J gene TRBJ1-5, with D unclear. Here the CDR3 DNA reads TGTGCCAGCAGCTTGTACCACCTCTTAGCCGATCAGCCCCAGCATTTT. Translated, it gives CASSLYHLLADQPQHF.